What follows is one TCR beta chain and its context. Antigen: not known. This record belongs to a study of human T cells and chemical hapten exposure. The study, taken as a whole, reports: Patch test scores rose with PT1 expanded TCR counts, a positive correlation. TCRs at a frequency above 1 in 1000 stayed unchanged with DPC sensitization.

It was the library that attached unique molecular identifiers to individual cDNA molecules. A single record per CDR3 protein comes from TCRdb applying MiXCR to the RACE reads. Here the sample spans about 350,000 distinct CDR3 sequences, about 5.4% being singletons. This sample's time point: pre-sensitization, week 0. Documented treatment: therapeutic diphenylcyclopropenone sensitization with weekly scalp DPC. In germline, CDR1 is SGHNT, CDR2 YENEEA. V trimming: 5 bases; J trimming: 14 bases; junction bases outside the gene matches: 7. The CDR3 loop spans 13 amino acids. This receptor was identified in a young woman with alopecia areata. Some clones in this sample may be carry-over from other donors' samples. This chain joins TRBV11-3 and TRBJ2-1; 12 nucleotides agree with TRBD2. The sample in question was whole blood, obtained in connection with sensitization to the hapten diphenylcyclopropenone (DPC). CDR3 DNA sequence: TGTGCCAGCAGCCTAACTAGCGGGGGGCGAGAGTTCTTC. Translating it yields CASSLTSGGREFF.